Listed below are T cell receptor beta chains from one sample, sequenced in a study of CD8 T cells in Susac syndrome. TCRdb re-called the immunoSEQ multiplex PCR reads through MiXCR, storing one row per CDR3 protein. Altogether about 200,000 distinct CDR3 sequences are present, approximately 93% being singletons, with the ten largest covering about 0.1%. Material for sequencing was CD4+ T cells from PBMCs. Receptors originate from a human donor in good health. Each CDR3 is given with its conserved first and last residue. The D gene is left open where the match is weak.

CDR3aa: CSVRYLQETQYF
CDR3nt: TGCAGTGTGCGTTACCTGCAAGAGACCCAGTACTTC
v_gene: TRBV20-1
d_gene: -
j_gene: TRBJ2-5

CDR3aa: CASSRQGLNTEAFF
CDR3nt: TGTGCCAGCTCGCGACAGGGATTGAACACTGAAGCTTTCTTT
v_gene: TRBV18
d_gene: TRBD1
j_gene: TRBJ1-1

CDR3aa: CASSQGGTNYGYTF
CDR3nt: TGTGCCAGCAGCCAAGGTGGGACGAACTATGGCTACACCTTC
v_gene: TRBV3-1
d_gene: -
j_gene: TRBJ1-2

CDR3aa: CASSLHDRRGLTYEQYF
CDR3nt: TGTGCCAGCAGCTTGCACGATCGCAGGGGGCTCACCTACGAGCAGTACTTC
v_gene: TRBV5-8
d_gene: TRBD1
j_gene: TRBJ2-7

CDR3aa: CASSQDRVGGNTIYF
CDR3nt: TGTGCCAGCAGCCAAGACAGGGTGGGCGGAAACACCATATATTTT
v_gene: TRBV3-1
d_gene: -
j_gene: TRBJ1-3

CDR3aa: CASGYILEQYF
CDR3nt: TGTGCCAGCGGCTATATCCTTGAGCAGTACTTC
v_gene: TRBV6-2/TRBV6-3
d_gene: -
j_gene: TRBJ2-7

CDR3aa: CASSLPGANIQYF
CDR3nt: TGTGCCAGCAGCTTACCGGGGGCAAACATTCAGTACTTC
v_gene: TRBV7-9
d_gene: -
j_gene: TRBJ2-4

CDR3aa: CSVGQGAQGDTQYF
CDR3nt: TGCAGCGTCGGACAGGGAGCCCAGGGAGATACGCAGTATTTT
v_gene: TRBV29-1
d_gene: TRBD1
j_gene: TRBJ2-3

CDR3aa: CATSRDPAYEQYF
CDR3nt: TGTGCCACCAGCAGAGACCCAGCGTACGAGCAGTACTTC
v_gene: TRBV15
d_gene: -
j_gene: TRBJ2-7

CDR3aa: CAISEGAYGYTF
CDR3nt: TGTGCCATCAGTGAGGGTGCCTATGGCTACACCTTC
v_gene: TRBV10-3
d_gene: -
j_gene: TRBJ1-2

CDR3aa: CSASISRDSYQPQHF
CDR3nt: TGCAGTGCTAGTATCTCCCGGGACAGCTATCAGCCCCAGCATTTT
v_gene: TRBV20-1
d_gene: TRBD1
j_gene: TRBJ1-5

CDR3aa: CATGGSTQETQYF
CDR3nt: TGTGCCACCGGGGGGTCCACTCAAGAGACCCAGTACTTC
v_gene: TRBV24-1
d_gene: -
j_gene: TRBJ2-5

CDR3aa: CSDRDRVGYTEAFF
CDR3nt: TGCAGCGACCGGGACAGGGTGGGCTACACTGAAGCTTTCTTT
v_gene: TRBV29-1
d_gene: TRBD1
j_gene: TRBJ1-1

CDR3aa: CASSQSSQAKETQYF
CDR3nt: TGCGCCAGCAGTCAATCCTCCCAGGCCAAAGAGACCCAGTACTTC
v_gene: TRBV23-1
d_gene: -
j_gene: TRBJ2-5

CDR3aa: CASSPQGGRETQYF
CDR3nt: TGTGCCAGCAGTCCCCAGGGGGGCCGGGAGACCCAGTACTTC
v_gene: TRBV27
d_gene: -
j_gene: TRBJ2-5

CDR3aa: CAWSIQGRGETQYF
CDR3nt: TGTGCCTGGAGTATACAGGGGAGAGGGGAGACCCAGTACTTC
v_gene: TRBV30
d_gene: TRBD1
j_gene: TRBJ2-5

CDR3aa: CASSVRVDPQETQYF
CDR3nt: TGTGCCAGCAGCGTACGCGTTGACCCCCAAGAGACCCAGTACTTC
v_gene: TRBV9
d_gene: -
j_gene: TRBJ2-5

CDR3aa: CASSLEGEGYTF
CDR3nt: TGTGCCAGCAGCTTAGAGGGCGAGGGCTACACCTTC
v_gene: TRBV7-9
d_gene: -
j_gene: TRBJ1-2